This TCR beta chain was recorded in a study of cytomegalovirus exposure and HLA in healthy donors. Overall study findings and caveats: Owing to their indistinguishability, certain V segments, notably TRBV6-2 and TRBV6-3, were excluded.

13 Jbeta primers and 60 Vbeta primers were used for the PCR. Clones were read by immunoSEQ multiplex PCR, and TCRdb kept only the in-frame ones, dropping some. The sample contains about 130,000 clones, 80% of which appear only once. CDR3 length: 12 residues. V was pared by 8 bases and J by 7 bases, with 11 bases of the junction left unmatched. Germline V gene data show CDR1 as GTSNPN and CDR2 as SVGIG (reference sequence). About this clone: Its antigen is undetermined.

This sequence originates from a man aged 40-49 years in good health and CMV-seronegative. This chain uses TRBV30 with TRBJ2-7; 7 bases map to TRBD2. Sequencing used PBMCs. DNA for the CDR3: TGTGCCCCCTGGTCTAGCGGAGAAGAGCAGTACTTC. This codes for CAPWSSGEEQYF.